This T cell receptor beta chain is drawn from a study of blood T cells in healthy people across ages. In this sample, this clonotype turned up a few times. The use of a sample-barcoded 5' primer and a J-beta primer mix characterized a second PCR of 7 to 11 cycles. TCRdb independently ran MiXCR on the 5' RACE reads; one entry per CDR3 protein. Of 550,000 to 800,000 distinct CDR3 sequences listed, approximately 30% are singletons. The CDR3 runs to 16 residues. Germline assignment: CDR1 MDHEN and CDR2 SYDVKM. J was trimmed by 6 bases and V by 1 base; bases with no gene match: 11. Specimen: blood. The receptor's source is an elderly woman in good health. The chain uses TRBV28 and TRBJ1-2; 7 bases agree with TRBD1. CDR3 nucleotides: TGTGCCAGCAGTTTATCCACCCACAGGGGTTCGGATGGCTACACCTTC. As protein: CASSLSTHRGSDGYTF.